The clone carrying this TCR beta chain was counted between two and nine times. The sample is drawn from a study of blood T cell repertoires in COVID-19. Study-level information: Acute and convalescent COVID-19 specimens originated in the United States, Italy and Spain.

How the authors handled the data: From reference gene primer amplification, estimates of nucleated cell counts were derived. TCRdb's table, derived via immunoSEQ multiplex PCR, lists solely in-frame clones and lacks some. The DNA was the basis for D and trimming; V, J and clone size are from that table. Here the sample spans hundreds of thousands of clones, roughly 86% being singletons. CDR1 and CDR2 (germline): SGDLS, YYNGEE. The CDR3 sequence is 15 residues long. Trimming left V 4 bases short and J 2 bases short, with 16 bases between. The sample consisted of peripheral blood. This clonotype originated in a human donor in a cohort sampled during active COVID-19. This chain joins TRBV9 and TRBJ2-7; TRBD1 is a possible D gene (5 bases). CDR3 sequence: CASSPQDIFPYEQYF. The CDR3 coding sequence is TGTGCCAGCAGCCCCCAGGACATATTTCCCTACGAGCAGTACTTC.